This TCR beta chain was captured in a study of response to subunit inactivated influenza vaccine. General study points: Few additional T cells are recruited per seasonal influenza vaccination, authors suggested.

TCRdb recomputed calls from the RT-PCR reads with MiXCR, one row per CDR3 protein. This table holds a few hundred thousand distinct CDR3 sequences, less than 25% found once. This clonotype was found many times. Antigen: not known. The receptor comes from a man between 50 and 75 years old who received an inactivated influenza vaccine. The specimen comprised PBMCs from blood, sampled approximately 22 months after vaccination.

The CDR3 here is CASSQSGPWFESNEKLFF. Written as DNA, the CDR3 is TGCGCCAGCAGTCAATCAGGACCCTGGTTCGAATCTAATGAAAAACTGTTTTTT. The chain employs TRBV23-1 and TRBJ1-4; D call uncertain. TRBV23-1 is known as an ORF, though its function is uncertain. The CDR3 loop spans 18 amino acids. The V gene lost 0 bases and the J gene lost 3 bases, with 17 bases spanning the gap.